Here is one TCR beta chain with its context. Per the original methods: Nucleated cell number was recorded as an estimate derived from reference gene primer amplification. Sequencing used immunoSEQ multiplex PCR; TCRdb keeps in-frame clones, though not all of them. V and J calls plus clone size are reproduced from that table; the DNA served to infer D and trimming. The data hold around 70,000 clones, with roughly 81% observed a single time. The data originate from a study of blood T cell repertoires in COVID-19. Background on the study: The cDNA or gDNA used as material had been derived from T cells, B-cell-depleted T cells, or PBMCs.

V lost 0 bases to trimming and J lost 4 bases, with 10 bases between them. CDR3 size: 15 residues. The germline V gene has CDR1 SEHNR and CDR2 FQNEAQ (reference sequence). Material: peripheral blood. The sequence was obtained from a man aged 65-85 years with acute or convalescent COVID-19. This rearrangement joins TRBV7-9 to TRBJ1-5; perhaps TRBD1 as D (5 bases). CDR3 sequence (DNA): TGTGCCAGCAGCTTAGCAGGAGGGGAAAATCAGCCCCAGCATTTT. Protein product: CASSLAGGENQPQHF.